The 24 T cell receptor beta chains in this list originate from one sample, sequenced in a study of breast tumors, draining lymph nodes, adjacent tissues. Breast cancer patients provided tissue from their axillary draining lymph nodes. From the multiplex PCR reads, TCRdb called clonotypes with MiXCR, one entry per CDR3 protein. Of around 230,000 distinct CDR3 sequences listed, roughly 32% were seen once; the top ten hold about 1.4%. The material sequenced was axillary lymph node tissue. The source of these receptors is a female donor with breast cancer. Some clones in this sample may be carry-over from other donors' samples.

Note on this clonotype: At one of its ends the junction is not consistent with the germline gene, which may arise from a read error. The V call is TRBV6-5, the J call TRBJ2-6; the D gene is possibly TRBD1 (5 bases). The CDR3 spans 19 residues. Per the germline V gene, CDR1 is MNHEY and CDR2 is SVGAGI. DNA of the CDR3: TGTGCCAGCAGTTACTCGCCTGGGTTTGCATCCTCTGGGGCCAAAGTCCTGACTTTC. Translation: CASSYSPGFASSGAKVLTF.

V gene TRBV6-2 or TRBV6-3 combines with J gene TRBJ2-7; TRBD2 matches 10 bases. Germline CDR1 reads MNHEY; CDR2 reads SVGEGT. The CDR3 is made up of 17 amino acids. V lost 7 bases to trimming and J lost 2 bases; unmatched junction nucleotides: 14. In DNA form, the CDR3 reads TGTGCCAGCACCATATCTTTGGGACTAGCGATGACCTACGAGCAGTACTTC. It yields the protein CASTISLGLAMTYEQYF.

This clonotype was detected many times. CDR3 region: CASSLGGASSYNEQFF. CDR3 in DNA: TGCGCCAGCAGCTTGGGCGGGGCCAGCTCCTACAATGAGCAGTTCTTC. The V call is TRBV5-1, the J call TRBJ2-1; perhaps TRBD2 as D (6 bases). The germline V and J ends were trimmed by 0 bases and 0 bases, with 10 bases remaining between them. CDR3 length: 16 amino acids. Per germline, CDR1 SGHRS and CDR2 YFSETQ.

This clonotype was seen many times. The chain has TRBV7-8 and TRBJ1-5, with 7 bases identical to TRBD1. The ends lost 2 bases at V and 10 bases at J; junction bases unmatched: 14. The CDR3 contains 16 residues. Germline CDR1 is SGHVS and CDR2 is FQNEAQ. The CDR3 DNA reads TGTGCCAGCAGCTTATCCCCGGACGGCAGACAGGGTCCCCAGCATTTT. Residues: CASSLSPDGRQGPQHF.

This clonotype was detected ten times or more. The V call is TRBV7-2, the J call TRBJ1-4; D ambiguous. Per the germline V gene, CDR1 is SGHTA and CDR2 is FQGNSA. The CDR3 is 14 residues long. Between the trimmed V and J ends, which lost 0 bases and 12 bases, there was a span of 14 bases. The CDR3 spells CASSLAGHGQELFF. The CDR3, as DNA: TGTGCCAGCAGCTTAGCGGGTCACGGTCAGGAACTGTTTTTT.

The CDR3 nucleotides are TGTGCCAGCAGTCTAAAAGCCGGGACTAGCGGATACGAGCAGTACTTC. It codes for CASSLKAGTSGYEQYF. V and J are TRBV28 and TRBJ2-7, with TRBD2 matching over 11 bases. Germline V gene sequence: CDR1 MDHEN, CDR2 SYDVKM. The V gene end was trimmed by 5 bases and the J gene end by 4 bases; junction bases not matched to a gene: 10. CDR3 length: 16 amino acids.

Only a few counts were recorded for this clonotype. The chain is built from TRBV6-1 and TRBJ2-5; D not certain. The germline gives CDR1 MNHNS, CDR2 SASEGT. The CDR3 totals 16 residues. Between the trimmed V and J ends, which lost 2 bases and 5 bases, there was a span of 18 bases. CDR3 nucleotides: TGTGCCAGCAGTGAATTGGGCCCGCGAGTAGGGGAGACCCAGTACTTC. It translates to CASSELGPRVGETQYF.

The CDR3 DNA follows: TGTGCCAGCAGCCCTGAAGTTGACGAAAAACTGTTTTTT. Encoded protein: CASSPEVDEKLFF. The V call is TRBV2, the J call TRBJ1-4; D is unresolved. V was cut by 6 bases and J by 8 bases, with 13 bases left in between. Germline lookup yields CDR1 SNHLY and CDR2 FYNNEI. The CDR3 consists of 13 residues.

This clonotype has ten or more counts. V and J are TRBV7-8 and TRBJ2-1; perhaps TRBD2 as D (6 bases). CDR1 is SGHVS and CDR2 is FQNEAQ in the germline V gene. V lost 5 bases to trimming and J lost 4 bases, with 21 bases between them. CDR3 size: 17 residues. CDR3 region: CASSQIPALASYNEQFF. CDR3 in DNA: TGTGCCAGCAGCCAAATACCGGCCCTAGCGAGTTACAATGAGCAGTTCTTC.

There are many counts of this clonotype. The CDR3 protein is CASSQMTAIYEQYF. CDR3 in DNA: TGTGCCAGCTCACAAATGACAGCTATCTACGAGCAGTACTTC. The gene calls are TRBV18 and TRBJ2-7; D might be TRBD1 (5 bases). CDR3 size: 14 residues. Trimming stripped 4 bases from V and 3 bases from J, with 13 bases between. Germline CDR1 and CDR2: KGHSH and LQKENI.

This clonotype showed up many times. V and J are TRBV20-1 and TRBJ2-1; 7 positions match TRBD2. Germline-derived CDR1 and CDR2 are DFQATT and SNEGSKA (reference sequence). V was clipped by 2 bases and J by 7 bases; unmatched bases: 8. The CDR3 has 14 amino acids. The CDR3 loop is CSARRREKLNEQFF. In nucleotides, the CDR3 is TGCAGTGCTAGAAGGCGGGAGAAATTGAATGAGCAGTTCTTC.

This clonotype was seen repeatedly, ten times or more. DNA for the CDR3: TGTGCCACCAGCAGAGGGGCTAGCGGGGCCTACGAGCAGTACTTC. Translation gives CATSRGASGAYEQYF. The genes are TRBV15 and TRBJ2-7; 9 bases match TRBD2. The germline CDR1 and CDR2 sequences are LNHNV and YYDKDF (reference sequence). V was clipped by 1 base and J by 2 bases; unmatched bases: 3. The CDR3 loop spans 15 amino acids.

Many counts were recorded for this clonotype. The J gene is TRBJ2-3, the V gene TRBV11-1; the match to TRBD1 covers 7 bases. V lost 3 bases, J lost 3 bases, and 6 bases stayed unmatched. The CDR3 runs to 15 residues. Germline loops: CDR1 SGHAT, CDR2 FQDESV (reference sequence). Here the CDR3 reads CASSFTGVGTDTQYF. In nucleotides, the CDR3 is TGTGCCAGCAGCTTTACAGGGGTTGGGACAGATACGCAGTATTTT.

This clonotype was seen repeatedly, ten times or more. The chain employs TRBV20-1 and TRBJ2-1; a possible D gene is TRBD1 (6 bases). The V gene's germline CDR1 is DFQATT and CDR2 SNEGSKA (reference sequence). V shed 4 bases and J shed 3 bases, with 13 bases lying between them. The length of the CDR3 is 14 residues. Written as DNA, the CDR3 is TGCAGTGCTACGGACAGCACATTCTACAATGAGCAGTTCTTC. Translated, it gives CSATDSTFYNEQFF.

This clonotype was seen at least ten times. The V call is TRBV25-1, the J call TRBJ2-1; the match to TRBD1 covers 11 bases. This CDR3 comprises 19 residues. In germline, CDR1 is MGHDK, CDR2 SYGVNS. V was clipped by 3 bases and J by 1 base; unmatched bases: 11. The CDR3 sequence is CASSDRRTGGVGSYNEQFF. DNA of the CDR3: TGTGCCAGCAGTGATAGAAGGACAGGGGGCGTCGGGTCCTACAATGAGCAGTTCTTC.

V gene TRBV25-1 combines with J gene TRBJ1-5; the D gene is possibly TRBD1 (5 bases). Germline V gene data show CDR1 as MGHDK and CDR2 as SYGVNS. CDR3 length equals 11 residues. The CDR3 coding sequence is TGTGCTGCAGGGATTAATCAGCCCCAGCATTTT. It specifies CAAGINQPQHF. Full variable domain (outside the CDR3, taken from reference TRBV25-1 and TRBJ1-5): EADIYQTPRYLVIGTGKKITLECSQTMGHDKMYWYQQDPGMELHLIHYSYGVNSTEKGDLSSESTVSRIRTEHFPLTLESARPSHTSQYLCAAGINQPQHFGDGTRLSIL.

This clonotype showed up many times. This chain uses TRBV2 with TRBJ2-3; a weak D match, TRBD1 (5 bases). Germline CDR1 and CDR2: SNHLY and FYNNEI. The CDR3 totals 16 residues. Trimming stripped 6 bases from V and 0 bases from J, with 16 bases between. CDR3 nucleotide sequence: TGTGCCAGCAGCTCAGCCAGACAGCGAAGCACAGATACGCAGTATTTT. Translated: CASSSARQRSTDTQYF. Supplemented by reference TRBV2 and TRBJ2-3, the full variable domain reads EPEVTQTPSHQVTQMGQEVILRCVPISNHLYFYWYRQILGQKVEFLVSFYNNEISEKSEIFDDQFSVERPDGSNFTLKIRSTKLEDSAMYFCASSSARQRSTDTQYFGPGTRLTVL.

V usage is TRBV2 and J usage is TRBJ2-5; 7 bases are a match to TRBD1. CDR1 is SNHLY, CDR2 FYNNEI, per germline. Trimming removed 6 bases from V and 1 base from J; junction bases left unmatched: 8. The CDR3 covers 15 residues. In DNA, the CDR3 is TGTGCCAGCAGCCCGACAGGGATAGGCCAAGAGACCCAGTACTTC. This gives the protein CASSPTGIGQETQYF.

For this clonotype: Being one base from a much bigger clone, this may be a read error. The chain combines TRBV25-1 with TRBJ1-1; D is unresolved. CDR1 MGHDK and CDR2 SYGVNS come from the germline V gene. The CDR3 is made up of 15 amino acids. Trimming shortened V by 4 bases and J by 3 bases, and 15 bases separated the two germline ends. The chain's CDR3 is CASSVKGIADTEAFF. CDR3 sequence (DNA): TGTGCCAGCAGTGTGAAAGGGATTGCGGACACTGAAGCTTTCTTT.

This clonotype was detected ten times or more. This rearrangement joins TRBV20-1 to TRBJ2-1, with D uncertain. The CDR3 covers 11 residues. V lost 6 bases, J lost 5 bases, and 8 bases lay in between. The V gene's germline CDR1 is DFQATT and CDR2 SNEGSKA (reference sequence). The chain's CDR3 is CSAGTDNEQFF. CDR3 DNA sequence: TGCAGTGCGGGAACAGACAATGAGCAGTTCTTC.

This clonotype was recorded many times. The V gene is TRBV19, the J gene TRBJ2-1; 12 nucleotides agree with TRBD1. This CDR3 is 15 amino acids long. Germline assignment: CDR1 LNHDA and CDR2 SQIVND (reference sequence). V gave up 4 bases and J gave up 7 bases; unmatched junction bases: 5. CDR3 sequence: CASSSRDRGLNEQFF. The CDR3 nucleotides read TGTGCCAGTAGTAGCCGGGACAGGGGGCTTAATGAGCAGTTCTTC.

This chain links TRBV9 with TRBJ1-2; 8 nucleotides agree with TRBD1. J lost 7 bases, V lost 3 bases, and 11 bases had no gene match. CDR1 and CDR2 (germline): SGDLS, YYNGEE. The CDR3 consists of 15 residues. CDR3 loop: CASSAQTGVDGGYTF. CDR3 nucleotide sequence: TGTGCCAGCAGCGCCCAGACAGGGGTTGATGGTGGCTACACCTTC.

This sequence joins TRBV19 and TRBJ2-3; 10 bases fit TRBD2. In germline, CDR1 is LNHDA, CDR2 SQIVND (reference sequence). The CDR3 spans 15 residues. V lost 4 bases to trimming and J lost 9 bases; unmatched junction nucleotides: 10. CDR3 sequence: CASSRLAGAEDTQYF. For the CDR3, the DNA is TGTGCCAGTAGTAGACTAGCGGGTGCAGAGGACACGCAGTATTTT.

The sample holds a few counts of this clonotype. A read error may explain this, as a much larger clone is one base away. V and J are TRBV20-1 and TRBJ2-7; the match to TRBD1 covers 7 bases. CDR1 and CDR2 (germline): DFQATT, SNEGSKA (reference sequence). There are 11 residues in the CDR3. CDR3 residues: CSAETGREQSF. For the CDR3, the DNA is TGCAGTGCCGAGACAGGGCGCGAGCAGTCCTTC.